These 17 T cell receptor beta chains came from one sample sequenced in a study of CXCR3-negative and CXCR3-positive naive CD8 T cells. UMI-tagged TRB cDNA libraries were built via 5' RACE. TCRdb derives one entry per CDR3 protein from the 5' RACE reads, leaving out DNA. Its clone listing holds 150,000 or so distinct CDR3 sequences. General study findings and limits: TRB CDR3 hydrophobicity was greater in CXCR3-positive naive cells than in CXCR3-negative naive cells.

The antigens for these receptors are not known. The sample consisted of naive CXCR3+ CD8+ T cells from blood. The subset was: CD45RO-CCR7+CD27+CD95- naive CD8+ T cells expressing CXCR3 (TNR3+). Every receptor here comes from a human donor in good health. Some clones in this sample may be carry-over from other donors' samples.

This chain uses TRBV7-9 with TRBJ1-2. CDR1 SEHNR and CDR2 FQNEAQ come from the germline V gene (reference sequence). There are 14 residues in the CDR3. The CDR3 sequence: CASSLPAKIYGYTF.

Here the CDR3 reads CASSDGTLYGYTF. The rearrangement uses TRBV5-1 and TRBJ1-2; the D call of TRBD1 rests on TCRdb alone, since no DNA is present to check it. The length of the CDR3 is 13 residues. The germline V gene encodes CDR1 SGHRS and CDR2 YFSETQ.

CDR3 sequence: CASSPRGEEDYGYTF. The chain has TRBV11-2 and TRBJ1-2. Germline-derived CDR1 and CDR2 are SGHAT and FQNNGV. The length of the CDR3 is 15 residues.

J is TRBJ2-1 and V is TRBV7-6; no DNA is available, so the TRBD1 call from TCRdb remains unchecked. CDR3 length: 12 residues. Germline V lookup: CDR1 SGHVS, CDR2 FNYEAQ. CDR3 region: CASSPWANEQFF.

The chain is built from TRBV5-5 and TRBJ2-1; no DNA is available, so the TRBD2 call from TCRdb remains unchecked. CDR3 length equals 16 residues. CDR1 is SGHKS, CDR2 YYEKEE, per germline (reference sequence). The CDR3 region is CASSRTSGSSYNEQFF.

V gene TRBV7-9 combines with J gene TRBJ1-1; the D call from TCRdb, TRBD1, cannot be confirmed without DNA. This CDR3 spans 13 amino acids. Germline values: CDR1 SEHNR, CDR2 FQNEAQ (reference sequence). CDR3 in amino acids: CASTGTVNTEAFF. Variable domain in full (rest from reference TRBV7-9 and TRBJ1-1): DTGVSQNPRHKITKRGQNVTFRCDPISEHNRLYWYRQTLGQGPEFLTYFQNEAQLEKSRLLSDRFSAERPKGSFSTLEIQRTEQGDSAMYLCASTGTVNTEAFFGQGTRLTVV.

This chain joins TRBV19 and TRBJ1-5. The CDR3 runs 16 residues. Germline CDR1 and CDR2: LNHDA and SQIVND (reference sequence). CDR3 residues: CASSFPTLDSNQPQHF.

The V gene is TRBV5-1, the J gene TRBJ2-3; the D gene TCRdb calls, TRBD2, cannot be checked with no DNA. The germline CDR1 and CDR2 sequences are SGHRS and YFSETQ. CDR3 size: 15 residues. CDR3 residues: CASSLTAGPAGTQYF.

This CDR3 reads CASSFEGMNTEAFF. The genes are TRBV28 and TRBJ1-1; TCRdb's assignment of TRBD1 cannot be checked, as there is no DNA. Germline V gives CDR1 MDHEN, CDR2 SYDVKM. CDR3 length: 14 amino acids.

This chain joins TRBV24-1 and TRBJ2-2; lacking DNA, the TRBD1 call made by TCRdb goes unchecked. From germline, CDR1 is KGHDR and CDR2 SFDVKD. The CDR3 extends over 20 amino acids. The CDR3 sequence: CATSDSPFRWTGENTGELFF.

The CDR3 reads CASSAPLAGGSSYNEQFF. The V and J genes are TRBV27 and TRBJ2-1; TCRdb's D gene call, TRBD2, goes unchecked for lack of DNA. Germline CDR1 and CDR2: MNHEY and SMNVEV (reference sequence). The CDR3 is made up of 18 amino acids.

J is TRBJ2-2 and V is TRBV3-1; absent DNA, TCRdb's TRBD1 call cannot be checked. This CDR3 contains 17 residues. Germline V gene sequence: CDR1 LGHDT, CDR2 YNNKEL (reference sequence). This chain's CDR3 is CASSQVPDRGPGGELFF.

The rearrangement uses TRBV19 and TRBJ2-7. The CDR3 runs 12 residues. Germline loops: CDR1 LNHDA, CDR2 SQIVND (reference sequence). CDR3 amino acids: CASSMDPNEQYF.

V gene TRBV28 combines with J gene TRBJ2-7; lacking DNA, the TRBD2 call made by TCRdb goes unchecked. This CDR3 comprises 14 residues. CDR1 MDHEN and CDR2 SYDVKM come from the germline V gene. CDR3 amino acids: CASSTGTLTYEQYF.

The V and J genes are TRBV6-5 and TRBJ1-6; TCRdb selects TRBD1, and the lack of DNA leaves this call unchecked. The CDR3 length is 15 residues. Per germline, CDR1 MNHEY and CDR2 SVGAGI. This chain's CDR3 is CASTLLGDGGSPLHF.

This chain links TRBV9 with TRBJ2-7; TCRdb's D gene call, TRBD1, goes unchecked for lack of DNA. This CDR3 is 13 amino acids long. Germline values: CDR1 SGDLS, CDR2 YYNGEE. CDR3: CASSGAPDYEQYF.

CDR3 sequence reads: CASSGDRQYEQYF. The rearrangement joins TRBV7-9 to TRBJ2-7; checking the TCRdb D call of TRBD1 is not possible without DNA. This CDR3 contains 13 residues. Looked up from germline, CDR1 is SEHNR and CDR2 is FQNEAQ (reference sequence).